This note documents a single TCR beta chain sequence. Its cognate antigen is unknown. This specimen includes other DNA sequences encoding the same CDR3. This sample stems from a study of beta chain features in type 1 diabetes. Broader study findings: It was among patients, rather than healthy donors, that naive, central memory and Treg TCRB repertoires appeared more similar. Type 1 diabetes patients had TCRB CDR3s that were shorter (moderately but significantly so) in all four CD4+ subsets.

The CDR3 sequence is 15 residues long. Per the germline V gene, CDR1 is SGHTA and CDR2 is FQGNSA. V was pared by 1 base and J by 3 bases, with 9 bases between. What was sequenced were expressed TCRB transcripts, since all of the isolated RNA had been reverse transcribed. Sequenced by immunoSEQ multiplex PCR; TCRdb stores in-frame clones only, minus some. Of over 700,000 clones listed, 15% to 20% are singletons. The rearrangement links TRBV7-2 to TRBJ2-2; D is unresolved. The sequence came from a woman aged 18-29 years in good health. Sequenced: naive CD4+ T cells from blood. CDR3 in amino acids: CASSLGGGYTGELFF. CDR3 nucleotide sequence: TGTGCCAGCAGCTTAGGAGGTGGATACACCGGGGAGCTGTTTTTT.